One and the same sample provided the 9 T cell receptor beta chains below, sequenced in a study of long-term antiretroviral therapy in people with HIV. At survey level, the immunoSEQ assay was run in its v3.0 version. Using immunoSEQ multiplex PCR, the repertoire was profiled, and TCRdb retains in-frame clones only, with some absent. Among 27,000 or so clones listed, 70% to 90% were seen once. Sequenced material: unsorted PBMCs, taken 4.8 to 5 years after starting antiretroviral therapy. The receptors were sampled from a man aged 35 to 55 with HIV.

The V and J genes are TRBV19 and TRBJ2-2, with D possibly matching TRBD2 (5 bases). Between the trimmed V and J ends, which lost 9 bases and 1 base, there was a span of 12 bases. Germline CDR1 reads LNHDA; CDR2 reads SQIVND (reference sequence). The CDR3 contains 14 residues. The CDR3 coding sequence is TGTGCCAGCACCGAGGGTCGGAACACCGGGGAGCTGTTTTTT. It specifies CASTEGRNTGELFF.

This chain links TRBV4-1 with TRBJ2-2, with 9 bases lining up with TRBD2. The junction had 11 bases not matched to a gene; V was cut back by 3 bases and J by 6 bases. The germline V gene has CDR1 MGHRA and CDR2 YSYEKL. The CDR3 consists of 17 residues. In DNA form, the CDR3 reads TGCGCCAGCAGCCACCTGGGAAATAGCGGGGGAGCCGGGGAGCTGTTTTTT. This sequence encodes CASSHLGNSGGAGELFF.

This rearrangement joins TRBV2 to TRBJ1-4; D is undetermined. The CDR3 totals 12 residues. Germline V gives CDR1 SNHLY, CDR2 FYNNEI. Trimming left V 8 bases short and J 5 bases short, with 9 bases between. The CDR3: CASQVLNEKLFF. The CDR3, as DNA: TGTGCCAGCCAGGTCCTAAATGAAAAACTGTTTTTT.

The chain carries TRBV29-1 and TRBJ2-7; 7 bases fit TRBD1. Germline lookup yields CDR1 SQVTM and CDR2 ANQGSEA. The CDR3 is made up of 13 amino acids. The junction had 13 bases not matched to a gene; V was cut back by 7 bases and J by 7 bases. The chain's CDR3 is CSAKAGTAGEQYF. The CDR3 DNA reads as TGCAGCGCCAAGGCCGGGACAGCCGGGGAGCAGTACTTC.

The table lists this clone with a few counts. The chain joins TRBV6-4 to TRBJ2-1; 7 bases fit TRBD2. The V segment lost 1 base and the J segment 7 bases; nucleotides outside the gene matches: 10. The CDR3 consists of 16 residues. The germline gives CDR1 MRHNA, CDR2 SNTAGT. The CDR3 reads CASSDWEGGPRNEQFF. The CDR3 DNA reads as TGTGCCAGCAGTGACTGGGAGGGAGGGCCGAGGAATGAGCAGTTCTTC.

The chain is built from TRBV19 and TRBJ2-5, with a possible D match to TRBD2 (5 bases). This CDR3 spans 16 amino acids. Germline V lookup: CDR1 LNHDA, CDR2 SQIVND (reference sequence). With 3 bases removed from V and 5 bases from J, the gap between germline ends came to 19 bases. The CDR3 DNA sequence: TGTGCCAGTAGTATCGTTGGGCTTACTCCGGGGGAGACCCAGTACTTC. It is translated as CASSIVGLTPGETQYF.

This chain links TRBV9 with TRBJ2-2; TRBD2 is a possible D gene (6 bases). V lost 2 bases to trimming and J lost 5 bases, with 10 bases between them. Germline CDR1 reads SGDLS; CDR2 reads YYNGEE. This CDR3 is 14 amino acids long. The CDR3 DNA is TGTGCCAGCAGCGTTGGGGGGAGTACCGGGGAGCTGTTTTTT. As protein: CASSVGGSTGELFF.

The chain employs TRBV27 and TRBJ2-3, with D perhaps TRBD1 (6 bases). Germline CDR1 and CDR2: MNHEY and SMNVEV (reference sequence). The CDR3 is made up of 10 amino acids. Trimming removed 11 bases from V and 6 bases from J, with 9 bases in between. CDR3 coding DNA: TGTGCCTCTCAGGGGGATACGCAGTATTTT. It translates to CASQGDTQYF.

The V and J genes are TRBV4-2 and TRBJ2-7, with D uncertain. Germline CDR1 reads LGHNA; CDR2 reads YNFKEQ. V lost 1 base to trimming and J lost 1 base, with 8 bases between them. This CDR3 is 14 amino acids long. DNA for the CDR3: TGTGCCAGCAGCCAAGGCCTTGGATCCTACGAGCAGTACTTC. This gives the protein CASSQGLGSYEQYF.